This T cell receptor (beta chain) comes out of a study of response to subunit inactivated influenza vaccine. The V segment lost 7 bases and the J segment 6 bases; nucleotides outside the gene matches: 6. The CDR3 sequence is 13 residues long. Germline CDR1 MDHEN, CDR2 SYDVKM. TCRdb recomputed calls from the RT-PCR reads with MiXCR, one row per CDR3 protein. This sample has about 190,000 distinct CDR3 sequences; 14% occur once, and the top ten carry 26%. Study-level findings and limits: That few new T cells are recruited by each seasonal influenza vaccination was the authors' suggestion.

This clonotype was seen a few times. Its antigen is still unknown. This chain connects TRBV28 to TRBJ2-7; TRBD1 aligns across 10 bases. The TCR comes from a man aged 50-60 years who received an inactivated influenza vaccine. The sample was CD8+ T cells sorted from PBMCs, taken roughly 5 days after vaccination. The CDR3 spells CASTGTGDFEQYF. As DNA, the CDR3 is TGTGCCAGCACCGGGACAGGGGATTTCGAGCAGTACTTC.